The 3 T cell receptor beta chains below come from one sample, sequenced in a study of T-cell memory formation after mild COVID-19. TCRdb ran MiXCR on the 5' RACE reads and lists one entry per CDR3 protein. The table lists approximately 340,000 distinct CDR3 sequences, 13% of them singletons. Sequencing input: PBMCs or a T cell subset sorted from them (not recorded which). The source of these receptors is a man aged 18 to 35 who had mild COVID-19 (a few samples of this study predate the infection). Cell type and time point are not known.

This clonotype was observed a handful of times. The V call is TRBV9, the J call TRBJ1-5; D unresolved. Germline V CDR1 and CDR2: SGDLS, YYNGEE. This CDR3 is built from 13 residues. Deletions cut 0 bases from V and 9 bases from J, with 10 bases between. The CDR3 DNA follows: TGTGCCAGCAGCGTAGAAGGTACTTTGCCCCAGCATTTT. It specifies CASSVEGTLPQHF.

The chain carries TRBV29-1 and TRBJ2-1; 9 bases align to TRBD2. From germline, CDR1 is SQVTM and CDR2 ANQGSEA. J gave up 4 bases and V 6 bases, and 10 bases lay outside the gene matches. The CDR3 extends over 15 amino acids. CDR3 loop: CSVAPLAGGYNEQFF. Here the CDR3 DNA reads TGCAGCGTAGCCCCGCTGGCGGGGGGGTACAATGAGCAGTTCTTC.

This clonotype showed up just a few times. The chain has TRBV4-1 and TRBJ2-7, with D possibly TRBD2 on 6 matching bases. The CDR3 has 14 residues. Trimming left V 1 base short and J 3 bases short, with 10 bases between. Germline V gene data show CDR1 as MGHRA and CDR2 as YSYEKL. The CDR3 is CASSQAPGVYEQYF. The CDR3 DNA follows: TGCGCCAGCAGCCAAGCTCCGGGGGTCTACGAGCAGTACTTC.